Below, 22 T cell receptor beta chains from the same sample are listed, as sequenced in a study of blood T cell repertoires in COVID-19. TCRdb's copy holds only in-frame clones and misses some; the assay was immunoSEQ multiplex PCR. Here the sample spans 120,000 or so clones, around 88% being singletons. Material: peripheral blood. The receptors were gathered from a woman aged 45-65 years with active or convalescent COVID-19.

The genes are TRBV30 and TRBJ2-3; a weak D match, TRBD2 (5 bases). The CDR3 length is 14 residues. Between the trimmed V and J ends, which lost 7 bases and 1 base, there was a span of 15 bases. CDR1 and CDR2 from the germline V gene are GTSNPN and SVGIG (reference sequence). CDR3 DNA: TGTGCCTACATCCGAGGGCTGGGCACAGATACGCAGTATTTT. The encoded protein is CAYIRGLGTDTQYF.

CDR3 bases: TGTGCCAGCAGTTTGACGGTAGCTTGGGGAGGGCCAGATACGCAGTATTTT. Encoded protein: CASSLTVAWGGPDTQYF. The rearrangement joins TRBV28 to TRBJ2-3, with 7 positions matching TRBD2. There are 17 residues in the CDR3. Germline CDR1 MDHEN, CDR2 SYDVKM. V shed 3 bases and J 4 bases; nucleotides not matched to a gene: 13.

This chain connects TRBV18 to TRBJ1-1, with D tentatively TRBD1 (6 bases). Trimming cost V 3 bases and J 2 bases, with 13 bases left between them. The CDR3 totals 15 residues. CDR1 is KGHSH and CDR2 is LQKENI in the germline V gene. CDR3 sequence reads: CASSPQGNSNTEAFF. Written as DNA, the CDR3 is TGTGCCAGCTCACCTCAGGGGAACTCAAACACTGAAGCTTTCTTT.

The chain recombines TRBV12-3 or TRBV12-4 with TRBJ2-2; 7 nucleotides line up with TRBD1. V shed 7 bases and J 5 bases; nucleotides not matched to a gene: 4. The CDR3 is 13 amino acids. The CDR3 sequence is CASKEGATGELFF. CDR3 bases: TGTGCCAGCAAAGAGGGGGCGACCGGGGAGCTGTTTTTT.

The chain links TRBV2 to TRBJ1-1; 10 bases are shared with TRBD1. The V segment lost 2 bases and the J segment 1 base; nucleotides outside the gene matches: 7. The CDR3 has 17 amino acids. Germline V lookup: CDR1 SNHLY, CDR2 FYNNEI. As DNA, the CDR3 is TGTGCCAGCAGTGAATCGGAGACAGGGGGCGCGAACACTGAAGCTTTCTTT. Protein product: CASSESETGGANTEAFF.

For the CDR3, the DNA is TGTGCCAGCAGCTTAGATTCCGGGCTAGCTCCCTACAATGAGCAGTTCTTC. Encoded protein: CASSLDSGLAPYNEQFF. The chain recombines TRBV11-2 with TRBJ2-1, with D perhaps matching TRBD2 (5 bases). The CDR3 length is 17 residues. The V gene lost 0 bases and the J gene lost 2 bases, with 14 bases spanning the gap. From germline, CDR1 is SGHAT and CDR2 FQNNGV.

V usage is TRBV29-1 and J usage is TRBJ2-3, with TRBD1 matching 10 bases. The junction had 7 bases not matched to a gene; V was cut back by 3 bases and J by 7 bases. Germline loops: CDR1 SQVTM, CDR2 ANQGSEA. The CDR3 runs 14 residues. The CDR3 region is CSVDMDRGGNTQYF. In DNA, the CDR3 is TGCAGCGTTGATATGGACAGGGGGGGGAATACGCAGTATTTT.

Here the CDR3 reads CASSLTSGIYNEQFF. Written as DNA, the CDR3 is TGTGCCAGCAGTTTAACTAGCGGAATTTACAATGAGCAGTTCTTC. The V and J genes are TRBV27 and TRBJ2-1, with 8 bases matching TRBD2. The length of the CDR3 is 15 residues. The germline V gene encodes CDR1 MNHEY and CDR2 SMNVEV (reference sequence). V gave up 2 bases and J gave up 4 bases; unmatched junction bases: 4.

This clone was seen only a few times. This chain connects TRBV7-9 to TRBJ1-3, with D tentatively TRBD1 (6 bases). Trimming removed 5 bases from V and 1 base from J, with 18 bases in between. CDR1 SEHNR and CDR2 FQNEAQ come from the germline V gene (reference sequence). The CDR3 consists of 17 residues. Here the CDR3 reads CASSGLGAIGSGNTIYF. CDR3 coding DNA: TGTGCCAGCAGCGGACTGGGGGCCATAGGGTCTGGAAACACCATATATTTT. The full variable domain, with the rest looked up from reference TRBV7-9 and TRBJ1-3, is DTGVSQNPRHKITKRGQNVTFRCDPISEHNRLYWYRQTLGQGPEFLTYFQNEAQLEKSRLLSDRFSAERPKGSFSTLEIQRTEQGDSAMYLCASSGLGAIGSGNTIYFGEGSWLTVV.

The V gene is TRBV20-1, the J gene TRBJ2-1; 8 nucleotides agree with TRBD1. CDR1 DFQATT and CDR2 SNEGSKA come from the germline V gene (reference sequence). The CDR3 is 15 residues long. V gave up 3 bases and J gave up 0 bases; unmatched junction bases: 4. The CDR3 nucleotides read TGCAGTGCTAGTGCCGGGACAGGCTCCTACAATGAGCAGTTCTTC. This encodes CSASAGTGSYNEQFF.

DNA of the CDR3: TGTGCCAGCTCTCACAGGGTGGACTATGGCTACACCTTC. It encodes CASSHRVDYGYTF. V and J are TRBV18 and TRBJ1-2; a weak D match, TRBD1 (6 bases). This CDR3 is 13 amino acids long. Trimming removed 6 bases from V and 3 bases from J, with 11 bases in between. In germline, CDR1 is KGHSH, CDR2 LQKENI.

This clone was detected only a few times. V and J are TRBV19 and TRBJ1-1; the match to TRBD1 covers 7 bases. This CDR3 comprises 14 residues. Germline CDR1 LNHDA, CDR2 SQIVND (reference sequence). With 6 bases clipped from V and 1 base from J, the junction kept 5 bases outside the gene matches. The chain's CDR3 is CASRAGQRNTEAFF. The DNA for the CDR3 is TGTGCCAGTAGGGCGGGACAGAGGAACACTGAAGCTTTCTTT.

The genes are TRBV4-2 and TRBJ2-7, with 10 nucleotides matching TRBD1. CDR3 length: 16 residues. V dropped 1 base and J dropped 3; count of bases not matched to a gene: 6. The germline gives CDR1 LGHNA, CDR2 YNFKEQ. The CDR3: CASSQGQGAISYEQYF. The CDR3 DNA reads as TGTGCCAGCAGCCAAGGACAGGGGGCGATCAGCTACGAGCAGTACTTC.

The table lists this clone with a count of one. DNA for the CDR3: TGTGCCAGTAGTATGACAGGGGACGGCTACAATGAGCAGTTCTTC. Amino acid sequence: CASSMTGDGYNEQFF. This chain links TRBV19 with TRBJ2-1; 8 bases map to TRBD1. Trimming removed 3 bases from V and 3 bases from J; junction bases left unmatched: 4. This CDR3 has 15 residues. CDR1 is LNHDA, CDR2 SQIVND, per germline (reference sequence).

The rearrangement joins TRBV4-1 to TRBJ1-4, with a possible D match to TRBD1 (5 bases). Germline loops: CDR1 MGHRA, CDR2 YSYEKL. The CDR3 sequence is 17 residues long. V lost 3 bases to trimming and J lost 4 bases, with 18 bases between them. The DNA for the CDR3 is TGCGCCAGCAGCCAGCTAGTCTCGACAGTACTTAATGAAAAACTGTTTTTT. This sequence encodes CASSQLVSTVLNEKLFF.

The CDR3 protein is CASSRGGGYNEQFF. CDR3 sequence (DNA): TGTGCCAGCAGTCGAGGCGGGGGGTACAATGAGCAGTTCTTC. The chain combines TRBV6-5 with TRBJ2-1; 8 nucleotides match TRBD2. CDR1 is MNHEY and CDR2 is SVGAGI in the germline V gene. The trim removed 5 bases at V and 4 bases at J, leaving 4 bases unmatched. The CDR3 is made up of 14 amino acids.

The V and J genes are TRBV7-2 and TRBJ2-2, with 8 bases that match TRBD2. V shed 6 bases and J 5 bases; nucleotides not matched to a gene: 11. CDR3 length: 16 amino acids. The V gene's germline CDR1 is SGHTA and CDR2 FQGNSA. Here the CDR3 reads CASRSGSGRKTGELFF. The CDR3 region has the DNA TGTGCCAGCAGGTCGGGGAGCGGGAGAAAAACCGGGGAGCTGTTTTTT.

The count of this clone is one. The chain uses TRBV6-1 and TRBJ1-5; 7 nucleotides match TRBD1. This CDR3 is built from 16 residues. Germline trimming cut 2 bases from V and 0 bases from J; bases unmatched to any gene: 4. CDR1 MNHNS and CDR2 SASEGT come from the germline V gene. In DNA, the CDR3 is TGTGCCAGCAGTGAAATCGGGACAGATAGCAATCAGCCCCAGCATTTT. This sequence encodes CASSEIGTDSNQPQHF.

This chain links TRBV6-1 with TRBJ2-7; D possibly corresponds to TRBD1 (6 bases). The V gene lost 3 bases and the J gene lost 0 bases, with 18 bases spanning the gap. The CDR3 contains 17 residues. The V gene's germline CDR1 is MNHNS and CDR2 SASEGT. CDR3 region: CASSDPRSGDISYEQYF. The CDR3 DNA is TGTGCCAGCAGTGATCCGCGATCAGGGGACATCTCCTACGAGCAGTACTTC.

This clone occurred once. The chain carries TRBV9 and TRBJ2-2; 11 positions agree with TRBD1. The V and J ends lost 3 bases and 3 bases, in that order; junction bases with no gene match: 4. This CDR3 comprises 16 residues. From germline, CDR1 is SGDLS and CDR2 YYNGEE. The CDR3 region is CASSAGQGAHTGELFF. In DNA form, the CDR3 reads TGTGCCAGCAGCGCCGGACAGGGGGCGCACACCGGGGAGCTGTTTTTT.

The rearrangement links TRBV7-2 to TRBJ2-7, with D possibly being TRBD2 (7 bases). V was pared by 5 bases and J by 2 bases, with 22 bases between. The CDR3 is 17 amino acids. Germline assignment: CDR1 SGHTA and CDR2 FQGNSA. CDR3 amino acids: CASSPEGVAGYTYEQYF. The CDR3 DNA reads TGTGCCAGCAGCCCGGAGGGGGTAGCGGGTTACACCTACGAGCAGTACTTC.

The chain carries TRBV5-1 and TRBJ2-2, with TRBD1 identical over 9 bases. V shed 0 bases, J shed 0 bases, and the junction held 0 bases outside the gene matches. The CDR3 spans 16 residues. Germline CDR1 is SGHRS and CDR2 is YFSETQ. The DNA of the CDR3 is TGCGCCAGCAGCTTGGGGACAGGGGCGAACACCGGGGAGCTGTTTTTT. Its protein is CASSLGTGANTGELFF. The entire variable domain, with the rest obtained from reference TRBV5-1 and TRBJ2-2, is as follows: KAGVTQTPRYLIKTRGQQVTLSCSPISGHRSVSWYQQTPGQGLQFLFEYFSETQRNKGNFPGRFSGRQFSNSRSEMNVSTLELGDSALYLCASSLGTGANTGELFFGEGSRLTVL.